The 25 T cell receptor beta chains below come from one sample, sequenced in a study of blood T cell repertoires in COVID-19. Sequencing used immunoSEQ multiplex PCR; TCRdb keeps in-frame clones, though not all of them. The sample holds approximately 98,000 clones, less than 85% seen once. The sample consisted of peripheral blood. The receptors here all came from a woman between 40 and 55 years old with acute or convalescent COVID-19.

J is TRBJ2-5 and V is TRBV10-3; a possible D gene is TRBD2 (5 bases). CDR1 ENHRY and CDR2 SYGVKD come from the germline V gene. V was shortened by 10 bases and J by 5 bases, with 17 bases between the two germline ends. CDR3 size: 13 residues. The CDR3 DNA reads as TGTGCCAACAGCGGCCACCCCGGGGAGACCCAGTACTTC. This encodes CANSGHPGETQYF.

The J gene is TRBJ2-3, the V gene TRBV27; the D gene is possibly TRBD1 (5 bases). There are 15 residues in the CDR3. The germline V gene has CDR1 MNHEY and CDR2 SMNVEV (reference sequence). V was pared by 6 bases and J by 0 bases, with 13 bases between. CDR3: CASRRTYSSTDTQYF. The CDR3 region has the DNA TGTGCCAGCAGGAGGACATACTCTAGCACAGATACGCAGTATTTT.

The chain is built from TRBV4-1 and TRBJ1-6; D not certain. The germline V and J ends were trimmed by 4 bases and 6 bases, with 10 bases remaining between them. The CDR3 has 14 residues. The germline CDR1 and CDR2 sequences are MGHRA and YSYEKL. The CDR3 region is CASSPERGNSPLHF. DNA of the CDR3: TGCGCCAGCAGCCCCGAGAGAGGTAATTCACCCCTCCACTTT.

V and J are TRBV6-5 and TRBJ2-1; 7 bases are a match to TRBD1. CDR3 length equals 11 residues. Trimming removed 6 bases from V and 8 bases from J; junction bases left unmatched: 1. Looked up from germline, CDR1 is MNHEY and CDR2 is SVGAGI. Here the CDR3 DNA reads TGTGCCAGCAGACAGGGGCATGAGCAGTTCTTC. Its translation: CASRQGHEQFF.

The chain employs TRBV6-5 and TRBJ1-6, with 7 bases aligning to TRBD1. The V segment lost 4 bases and the J segment 6 bases; nucleotides outside the gene matches: 9. This CDR3 is built from 16 residues. Germline loops: CDR1 MNHEY, CDR2 SVGAGI. The CDR3 region is CASSLARTGTNSPLHF. In DNA, the CDR3 is TGTGCCAGCAGTTTGGCTCGGACAGGCACTAATTCACCCCTCCACTTT.

This clone has a count of ten or more. The genes are TRBV6-5 and TRBJ2-2; D call uncertain. Trimming took off 5 bases at V and 6 bases at J, with 13 bases between the two ends. There are 14 residues in the CDR3. The germline CDR1 and CDR2 sequences are MNHEY and SVGAGI. CDR3 loop: CASSPRPSAGELFF. The CDR3 region has the DNA TGTGCCAGCAGTCCCCGTCCTTCGGCCGGGGAGCTGTTTTTT.

The J gene is TRBJ2-1, the V gene TRBV11-2; perhaps TRBD2 as D (5 bases). Trimming took off 3 bases at V and 0 bases at J, with 12 bases between the two ends. The CDR3 consists of 16 residues. CDR1 SGHAT and CDR2 FQNNGV come from the germline V gene. This CDR3 is CASSLEEQSSYNEQFF. The CDR3 DNA sequence: TGTGCCAGCAGCTTGGAGGAGCAGAGCTCCTACAATGAGCAGTTCTTC.

Note on this clone: Sequence at one end of the junction differs from germline and may be a read error. The chain joins TRBV28 to TRBJ1-5, with D possibly matching TRBD1 (6 bases). This CDR3 comprises 13 residues. The germline V gene encodes CDR1 MDHEN and CDR2 SYDVKM. CDR3: CASSWTIGQSSYF. CDR3 DNA sequence: TGTGCCAGCAGTTGGACCATAGGACAGAGTTCTTATTTT.

The rearrangement links TRBV11-3 to TRBJ2-1, with 9 bases matching TRBD2. V lost 5 bases, J lost 7 bases, and 12 bases stayed unmatched. The germline V gene has CDR1 SGHNT and CDR2 YENEEA. The CDR3 extends over 16 amino acids. This CDR3 is CASSPGTSLKLNEQFF. For the CDR3, the DNA is TGTGCCAGCAGCCCTGGGACTAGCCTTAAGTTAAATGAGCAGTTCTTC.

The rearrangement joins TRBV6-5 to TRBJ1-2; 8 nucleotides line up with TRBD1. Germline lookup yields CDR1 MNHEY and CDR2 SVGAGI. The ends lost 7 bases at V and 1 base at J; junction bases unmatched: 5. The CDR3 spans 14 residues. CDR3 coding DNA: TGTGCCAGCAACCTCGACAGGGGTAACTATGGCTACACCTTC. It specifies CASNLDRGNYGYTF.

The DNA of the CDR3 is TGCGCCAGCAGTAACCAGGGGCCCCACACTGAAGCTTTCTTT. Amino acids: CASSNQGPHTEAFF. This chain connects TRBV23-1 to TRBJ1-1, with D possibly matching TRBD1 (6 bases). TRBV23-1 belongs to the ORF category, with a function that is uncertain. Trimming cost V 5 bases and J 3 bases, with 13 bases left between them. The CDR3 has 14 amino acids.

Points on this clone: One end of the junction fails to match germline, which may point to a read error. J is TRBJ2-6 and V is TRBV6-5; D remains ambiguous. The CDR3 length is 13 residues. The germline CDR1 and CDR2 sequences are MNHEY and SVGAGI. Written as DNA, the CDR3 is TGTGCCAGCAGCTACTCTGGGGCCAACGTCCTGACTTTC. Protein product: CASSYSGANVLTF.

The rearrangement uses TRBV6-5 and TRBJ2-7, with a possible D match to TRBD1 (6 bases). The germline V gene has CDR1 MNHEY and CDR2 SVGAGI. This CDR3 has 15 amino acids. Trimming left V 6 bases short and J 3 bases short, with 18 bases between. This CDR3 reads CASSPPGTHFYEQYF. Here the CDR3 DNA reads TGTGCCAGCAGCCCCCCCGGGACACACTTCTACGAGCAGTACTTC.

This clone has a single count. The chain links TRBV5-1 to TRBJ2-5; tentatively, D is TRBD1 (5 bases). This CDR3 is 16 amino acids long. Trimming shortened V by 1 base and J by 1 base, and 14 bases separated the two germline ends. CDR1 is SGHRS, CDR2 YFSETQ, per germline. This chain's CDR3 is CASSLYETDLQETQYF. The CDR3 DNA is TGCGCCAGCAGCTTGTACGAGACAGACCTCCAAGAGACCCAGTACTTC.

The chain uses TRBV7-2 and TRBJ1-5, with D possibly matching TRBD1 (6 bases). Per germline, CDR1 SGHTA and CDR2 FQGNSA. V was clipped by 1 base and J by 9 bases, with 16 bases between them. The CDR3 covers 15 residues. The CDR3 protein is CASSLEGGGLRPQHF. DNA for the CDR3: TGTGCCAGCAGCTTAGAGGGGGGGGGACTGAGGCCCCAGCATTTT.

This clone was detected once. The gene calls are TRBV4-1 and TRBJ1-5; 9 bases are a match to TRBD1. Germline CDR1 is MGHRA and CDR2 is YSYEKL. The CDR3 has 17 residues. Trimming took 0 bases from V and 7 from J; bases not matched to a gene: 10. CDR3: CASSQDWWSGTGQPQHF. In DNA, the CDR3 is TGCGCCAGCAGCCAAGATTGGTGGTCTGGGACAGGGCAGCCCCAGCATTTT.

The CDR3 loop reads CASSLWDSYGYTF. DNA for the CDR3: TGTGCCAGCAGCTTGTGGGACAGTTATGGCTACACCTTC. V is TRBV7-9 and J is TRBJ1-2, with 7 nucleotides matching TRBD1. V lost 3 bases to trimming and J lost 5 bases; unmatched junction nucleotides: 3. This CDR3 contains 13 residues. CDR1 SEHNR and CDR2 FQNEAQ come from the germline V gene (reference sequence).

The chain recombines TRBV7-2 with TRBJ2-3, with a possible D match to TRBD1 (5 bases). Germline values: CDR1 SGHTA, CDR2 FQGNSA. The CDR3 is 15 residues long. Trimming took 1 base from V and 2 from J, leaving 10 bases between them. For the CDR3, the DNA is TGTGCCAGCAGCTTAGTTCAGGGCCCCACAGATACGCAGTATTTT. This codes for CASSLVQGPTDTQYF.

This rearrangement joins TRBV29-1 to TRBJ2-1; TRBD1 might be the D (6 bases). The CDR3 is 14 amino acids. Trimming removed 0 bases from V and 8 bases from J, with 14 bases in between. Per the germline V gene, CDR1 is SQVTM and CDR2 is ANQGSEA. The CDR3 region is CSVEDGQGRYEQFF. The CDR3 DNA sequence: TGCAGCGTTGAAGATGGGCAGGGGCGATATGAGCAGTTCTTC.

The rearrangement uses TRBV27 and TRBJ1-6; D unresolved. Trimming removed 2 bases from V and 4 bases from J, with 15 bases in between. Germline V gene sequence: CDR1 MNHEY, CDR2 SMNVEV (reference sequence). The CDR3 length is 17 residues. The CDR3 region is CASSLDSLGPYNSPLHF. The CDR3 DNA follows: TGTGCCAGCAGTTTAGATAGTCTTGGGCCTTATAATTCACCCCTCCACTTT.

V and J are TRBV5-1 and TRBJ2-7; D is perhaps TRBD1 (6 bases). The V end lost 0 bases, the J end lost 3 bases, and 16 bases lay between the germline ends. Germline V gene data show CDR1 as SGHRS and CDR2 as YFSETQ. The CDR3 is 16 residues long. The CDR3 sequence: CASSLGARATGYEQYF. The CDR3 bases are TGCGCCAGCAGCTTGGGAGCCCGGGCGACAGGCTACGAGCAGTACTTC.

The chain employs TRBV6-5 and TRBJ2-7; TRBD1 matches at 9 bases. J lost 3 bases, V lost 6 bases, and 6 bases had no gene match. The V gene's germline CDR1 is MNHEY and CDR2 SVGAGI. The CDR3 loop spans 14 amino acids. Here the CDR3 reads CASRTGTGSYEQYF. The CDR3 region has the DNA TGTGCCAGCAGGACCGGGACAGGGAGCTACGAGCAGTACTTC.

This clone was seen only once. The chain couples TRBV10-3 to TRBJ1-1, with 7 bases identical to TRBD1. CDR1 and CDR2 (germline): ENHRY, SYGVKD. The CDR3 totals 14 residues. Trimming at V came to 2 bases and at J to 4 bases, leaving 4 bases not matched to a gene. CDR3 coding DNA: TGTGCCATCAGTGAGGCAACAGGGGTCACTGAAGCTTTCTTT. Its protein product is CAISEATGVTEAFF.

The gene calls are TRBV29-1 and TRBJ2-3; TRBD1 aligns across 9 bases. Trimming cost V 3 bases and J 3 bases; bases outside gene matches: 1. Germline CDR1 and CDR2: SQVTM and ANQGSEA. There are 13 residues in the CDR3. CDR3 coding DNA: TGCAGCGTTGACGGGACAGGGACAGATACGCAGTATTTT. Translated, it gives CSVDGTGTDTQYF.

The genes are TRBV9 and TRBJ1-5, with D tentatively TRBD1 (5 bases). V was clipped by 3 bases and J by 2 bases, with 12 bases between them. The germline V gene has CDR1 SGDLS and CDR2 YYNGEE. The CDR3 runs 15 residues. CDR3 DNA: TGTGCCAGCAGCGCTTCAGGGTTACGCAATCAGCCCCAGCATTTT. Protein sequence: CASSASGLRNQPQHF.